This T cell receptor beta chain originates from a study of cytomegalovirus exposure and HLA in healthy donors. Notes on the study in general: Among TCR sequences, most were rare, though some public TCRs appeared in many donors.

On this clone itself: Antigen specificity is unknown.

Trimming took 4 bases from V and 7 from J; bases not matched to a gene: 4. Germline V gene lookup returns CDR1 SNHLY and CDR2 FYNNEI. This CDR3 contains 14 residues. It was with 60 Vbeta and 13 Jbeta primers that the PCR ran. This table comes from immunoSEQ multiplex PCR, and its TCRdb copy is limited to in-frame clones, with some not included. Of 150,000 to 180,000 clones in the sample, 70% to 80% were seen once. The sample consisted of PBMCs. The V gene is TRBV2, the J gene TRBJ2-1; 10 bases are a match to TRBD2. The clonotype was recovered from a man aged 25-45 years in good health and CMV-seronegative. The CDR3 loop reads CASSAAGGLNEQFF. The CDR3 coding sequence is TGTGCCAGCAGTGCAGCGGGGGGGTTGAATGAGCAGTTCTTC.